The following is a TCR beta chain sequence with its context. Its cognate antigen is unknown. The record originates from a study of long-term antiretroviral therapy in people with HIV. Across the whole study: Collection dates of the earliest samples fall about a decade before the 2015 immediate-ART recommendation. Findings of the study overall: Clonal expansions arising prior to ART prevailed in the repertoire at every time point.

CDR3 length: 19 amino acids. Germline V lookup: CDR1 KGHSH, CDR2 LQKENI. With V trimmed by 1 base and J by 1 base, 12 bases remained unmatched. The assay used was immunoSEQ (version v3.0), run at survey level. Profiling relied on immunoSEQ multiplex PCR, and the TCRdb table lists in-frame clones only, not all of them. This table holds about 25,000 clones, around 90% found once. Here the sequenced sample was unsorted PBMCs, taken more than 4.3 years after starting antiretroviral therapy. The receptor was isolated from a man under 40 with HIV. The chain uses TRBV18 and TRBJ2-3, with 9 bases fitting TRBD2. CDR3 DNA sequence: TGTGCCAGCTCACCACTTCCAGGCGGGAGGGCCGGGGGCACAGATACGCAGTATTTT. The encoded protein is CASSPLPGGRAGGTDTQYF.